This note documents a single TCR beta chain sequence. The V gene end was trimmed by 0 bases and the J gene end by 6 bases; junction bases not matched to a gene: 5. The CDR3 is 15 residues long. Germline V CDR1 and CDR2: LNHNV, YYDKDF (reference sequence). In the authors' workflow: It was from reference gene primer amplification that nucleated cell counts were estimated. Profiled with immunoSEQ multiplex PCR; TCRdb holds only in-frame clones, not every one. Clonal size and the V and J genes are those of that table, whereas D and trimming came from the DNA. This table has about 220,000 clones, 80% to 85% appearing once. This record comes from a study of blood T cell repertoires in COVID-19. Study background: There were acute and convalescent COVID-19 samples, and they came from the United States, Italy and Spain. The cDNA or gDNA used as material had been derived from T cells, B-cell-depleted T cells, or PBMCs.

This clonotype originated in a woman aged 60-75 years who had recovered from COVID-19. Sequencing input: peripheral blood. The J gene is TRBJ1-5, the V gene TRBV15, with TRBD1 matching over 7 bases. This CDR3 is CATSRDKTGFQPQHF. The CDR3 coding sequence is TGTGCCACCAGCAGAGATAAGACAGGGTTTCAGCCCCAGCATTTT.